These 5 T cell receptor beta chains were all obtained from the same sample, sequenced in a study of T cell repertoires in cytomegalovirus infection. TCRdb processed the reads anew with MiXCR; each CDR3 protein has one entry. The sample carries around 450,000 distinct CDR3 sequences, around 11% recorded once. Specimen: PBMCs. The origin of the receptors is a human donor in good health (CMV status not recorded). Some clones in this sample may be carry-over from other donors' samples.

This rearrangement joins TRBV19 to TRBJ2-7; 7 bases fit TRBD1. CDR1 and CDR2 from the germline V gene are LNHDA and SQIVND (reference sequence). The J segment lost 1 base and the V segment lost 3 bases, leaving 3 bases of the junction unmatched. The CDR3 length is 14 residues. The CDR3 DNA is TGTGCCAGTAGTATTGGACAGGTGTCCTACGAGCAGTACTTC. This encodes CASSIGQVSYEQYF.

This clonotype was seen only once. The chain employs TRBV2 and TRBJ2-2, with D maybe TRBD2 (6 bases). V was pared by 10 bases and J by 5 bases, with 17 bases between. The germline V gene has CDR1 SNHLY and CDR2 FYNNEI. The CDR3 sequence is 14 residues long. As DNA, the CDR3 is TGTGCCACTCAAAGTGGGGCGGGAACCGGGGAGCTGTTTTTT. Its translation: CATQSGAGTGELFF.

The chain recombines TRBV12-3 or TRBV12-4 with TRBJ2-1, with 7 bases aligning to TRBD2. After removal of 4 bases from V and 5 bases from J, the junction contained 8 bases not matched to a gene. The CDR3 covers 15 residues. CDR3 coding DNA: TGTGCCAGCAGTTCTGAAGCGGGATGGAACAATGAGCAGTTCTTC. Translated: CASSSEAGWNNEQFF.

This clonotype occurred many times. CDR3 sequence reads: CASSSRPWAETQYF. The CDR3 nucleotides are TGTGCCAGCAGCTCACGTCCCTGGGCAGAGACCCAGTACTTC. The V call is TRBV7-2, the J call TRBJ2-5; D unresolved. There are 14 residues in the CDR3. Germline CDR1 reads SGHTA; CDR2 reads FQGNSA. Trimming stripped 4 bases from V and 4 bases from J, with 13 bases between.

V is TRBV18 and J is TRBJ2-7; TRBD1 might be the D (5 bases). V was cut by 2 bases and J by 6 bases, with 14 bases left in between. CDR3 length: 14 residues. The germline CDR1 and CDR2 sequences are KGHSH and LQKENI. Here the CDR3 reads CASSPDSRAPEQYF. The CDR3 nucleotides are TGTGCCAGCTCACCAGACAGCCGAGCCCCCGAGCAGTACTTC.